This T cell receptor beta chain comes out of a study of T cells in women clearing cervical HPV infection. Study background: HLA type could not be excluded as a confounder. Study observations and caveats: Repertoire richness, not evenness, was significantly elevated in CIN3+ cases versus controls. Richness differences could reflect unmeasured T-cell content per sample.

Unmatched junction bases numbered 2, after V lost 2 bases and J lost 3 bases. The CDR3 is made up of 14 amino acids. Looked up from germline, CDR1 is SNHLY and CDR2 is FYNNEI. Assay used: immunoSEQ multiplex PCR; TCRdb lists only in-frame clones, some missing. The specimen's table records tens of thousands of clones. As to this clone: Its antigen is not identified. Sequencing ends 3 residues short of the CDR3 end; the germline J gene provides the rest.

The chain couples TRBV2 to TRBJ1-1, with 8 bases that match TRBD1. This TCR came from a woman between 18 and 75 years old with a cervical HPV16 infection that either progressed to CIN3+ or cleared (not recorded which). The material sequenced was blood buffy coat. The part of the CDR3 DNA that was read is TGTGCCAGCAGTGAACAGGGGGCAGACACTGAA. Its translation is CASSEQGADTE. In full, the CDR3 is CASSEQGADTEAFF.